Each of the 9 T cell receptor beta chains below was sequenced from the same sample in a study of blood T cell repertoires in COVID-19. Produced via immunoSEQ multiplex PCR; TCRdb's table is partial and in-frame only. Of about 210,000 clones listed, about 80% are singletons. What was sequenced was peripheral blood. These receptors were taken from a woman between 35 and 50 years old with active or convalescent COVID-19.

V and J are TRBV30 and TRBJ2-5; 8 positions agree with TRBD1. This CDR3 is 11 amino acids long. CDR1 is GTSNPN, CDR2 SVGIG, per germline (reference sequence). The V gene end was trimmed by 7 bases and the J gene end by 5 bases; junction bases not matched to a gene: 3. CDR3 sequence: CASGTGETQYF. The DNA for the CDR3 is TGTGCCTCCGGGACAGGCGAGACCCAGTACTTC.

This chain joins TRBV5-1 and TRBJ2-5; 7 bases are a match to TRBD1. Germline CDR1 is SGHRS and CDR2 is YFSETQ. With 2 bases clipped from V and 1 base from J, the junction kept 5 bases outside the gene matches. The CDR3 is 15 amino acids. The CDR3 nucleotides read TGCGCCAGCAGCTTCCTTGGGACAGCCCAAGAGACCCAGTACTTC. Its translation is CASSFLGTAQETQYF.

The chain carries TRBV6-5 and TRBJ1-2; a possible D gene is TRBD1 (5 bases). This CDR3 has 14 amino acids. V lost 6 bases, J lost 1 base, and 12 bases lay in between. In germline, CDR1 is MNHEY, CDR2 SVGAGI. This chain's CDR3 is CASREGSNNYGYTF. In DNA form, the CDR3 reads TGTGCCAGCAGGGAGGGGTCCAATAACTATGGCTACACCTTC.

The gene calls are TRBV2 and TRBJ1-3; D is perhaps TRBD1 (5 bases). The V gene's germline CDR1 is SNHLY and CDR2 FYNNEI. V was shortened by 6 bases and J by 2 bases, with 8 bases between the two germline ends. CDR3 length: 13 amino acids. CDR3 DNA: TGTGCCAGCAGAGTGGGGCCTGGAAACACCATATATTTT. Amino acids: CASRVGPGNTIYF. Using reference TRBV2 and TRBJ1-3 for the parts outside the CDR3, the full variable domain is EPEVTQTPSHQVTQMGQEVILRCVPISNHLYFYWYRQILGQKVEFLVSFYNNEISEKSEIFDDQFSVERPDGSNFTLKIRSTKLEDSAMYFCASRVGPGNTIYFGEGSWLTVV.

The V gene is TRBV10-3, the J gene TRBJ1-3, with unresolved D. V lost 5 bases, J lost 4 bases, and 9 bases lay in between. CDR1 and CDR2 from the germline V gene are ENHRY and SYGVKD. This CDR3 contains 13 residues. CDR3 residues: CAISLDLGNTIYF. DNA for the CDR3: TGTGCCATCAGTTTAGATTTGGGAAACACCATATATTTT.

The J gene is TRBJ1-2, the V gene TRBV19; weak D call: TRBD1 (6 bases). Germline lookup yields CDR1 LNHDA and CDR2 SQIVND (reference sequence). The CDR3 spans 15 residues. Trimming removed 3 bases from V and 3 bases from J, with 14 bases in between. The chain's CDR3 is CASSMVGGADYGYTF. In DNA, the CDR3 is TGTGCCAGTAGTATGGTTGGGGGCGCAGACTATGGCTACACCTTC.

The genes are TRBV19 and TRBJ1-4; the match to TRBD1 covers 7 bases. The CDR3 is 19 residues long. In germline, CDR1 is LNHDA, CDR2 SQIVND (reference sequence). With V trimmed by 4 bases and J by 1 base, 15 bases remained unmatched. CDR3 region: CASSTRRDSYGLTNEKLFF. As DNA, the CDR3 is TGTGCCAGTAGTACCAGACGGGACAGTTATGGCTTAACTAATGAAAAACTGTTTTTT.

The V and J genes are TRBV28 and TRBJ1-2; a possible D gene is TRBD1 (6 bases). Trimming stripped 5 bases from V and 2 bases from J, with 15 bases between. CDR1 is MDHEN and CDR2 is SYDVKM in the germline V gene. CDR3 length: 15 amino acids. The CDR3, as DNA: TGTGCCAGCAGTGGACACACCCAGGGGAACTATGGCTACACCTTC. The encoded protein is CASSGHTQGNYGYTF.

The CDR3 sequence is CSAVKQGDYGYTF. The CDR3, as DNA: TGCAGCGCCGTAAAACAGGGGGACTATGGCTACACCTTC. The chain links TRBV29-1 to TRBJ1-2, with 8 positions matching TRBD1. This CDR3 has 13 residues. Germline V gene lookup returns CDR1 SQVTM and CDR2 ANQGSEA. The ends lost 7 bases at V and 3 bases at J; junction bases unmatched: 7.